The T cell receptor beta chain under discussion was sequenced for a study of blood T cell repertoires in COVID-19. Profiled with immunoSEQ multiplex PCR; TCRdb holds only in-frame clones, not every one. This sample has about 100,000 clones; 85% to 90% occur once, and the top ten carry roughly 1.5%. From germline, CDR1 is LGHNA and CDR2 YNFKEQ. V lost 2 bases to trimming and J lost 2 bases; unmatched junction nucleotides: 3. CDR3 length: 16 residues. The sequenced sample consisted of peripheral blood. V and J are TRBV4-2 and TRBJ2-2; 9 bases match TRBD1. This receptor was obtained from a human donor with active COVID-19. The donor label of this sample is uncertain. CDR3 sequence reads: CASSQLDRGNTGELFF. The CDR3 DNA reads TGTGCCAGCAGCCAACTGGACAGGGGAAACACCGGGGAGCTGTTTTTT.